Listed here is a single T cell receptor beta chain. What it recognizes is unknown. The PCR ran on 60 Vbeta and 13 Jbeta primers. Produced via immunoSEQ multiplex PCR; TCRdb's table is partial and in-frame only. The table includes about 89,000 clones, roughly 79% detected once. The CDR3 has 17 amino acids. Trimming at V came to 4 bases and at J to 2 bases, leaving 12 bases not matched to a gene. Looked up from germline, CDR1 is WSHSY and CDR2 is SAAADI. The data stem from a study of cytomegalovirus exposure and HLA in healthy donors. Study-level points and caveats: In a later analysis, HLA-C alleles had the fewest associated TCRs, DRB1 alleles the most. The number of N-insertions in an Asian-associated ancestry cluster was reportedly below the 666-donor mean in a later analysis.

The V gene is TRBV10-2, the J gene TRBJ2-3; 7 nucleotides agree with TRBD2. The sample taken for sequencing was PBMCs. The source of this sequence is a male donor in good health and CMV-seronegative. CDR3 protein: CASSVVGGGSFTDTQYF. The CDR3 region has the DNA TGCGCCAGCAGTGTGGTTGGTGGCGGGAGCTTCACAGATACGCAGTATTTT.